Following are 14 T cell receptor beta chains from one sample sequenced in a study of blood T cell repertoires in COVID-19. Sequenced by immunoSEQ multiplex PCR; TCRdb stores in-frame clones only, minus some. Of roughly 60,000 clones in the sample, approximately 80% were seen once. The sample was peripheral blood. The receptors originated from a man aged 25 to 40 with COVID-19, enrolled during active disease.

The CDR3 loop reads CASSEGQYGGYTF. Here the CDR3 DNA reads TGTGCCAGCAGCGAAGGACAGTACGGTGGCTACACCTTC. V is TRBV11-2 and J is TRBJ1-2; D is possibly TRBD1 (6 bases). Germline V gene data show CDR1 as SGHAT and CDR2 as FQNNGV. V lost 5 bases to trimming and J lost 7 bases, with 14 bases between them. The CDR3 sequence is 13 residues long.

The CDR3 sequence: CASSLLGGRNYEQYF. The CDR3 DNA sequence: TGTGCCAGCAGCTTATTGGGGGGGAGGAACTACGAGCAGTACTTC. The rearrangement uses TRBV7-2 and TRBJ2-7; 7 nucleotides agree with TRBD2. CDR1 is SGHTA and CDR2 is FQGNSA in the germline V gene. Unmatched junction bases numbered 7, after V lost 2 bases and J lost 3 bases. CDR3 length equals 15 residues.

This clone is deemed medium-sized. V is TRBV6-4 and J is TRBJ2-3; possibly TRBD1 for D (5 bases). This CDR3 is built from 14 residues. Trimming shortened V by 3 bases and J by 4 bases, and 11 bases separated the two germline ends. Germline loops: CDR1 MRHNA, CDR2 SNTAGT. CDR3 sequence reads: CASSEAEGADTQYF. CDR3 in DNA: TGTGCCAGCAGTGAAGCCGAAGGGGCAGATACGCAGTATTTT.

The rearrangement joins TRBV18 to TRBJ1-3, with TRBD1 identical over 12 bases. Germline assignment: CDR1 KGHSH and CDR2 LQKENI. The V segment lost 2 bases and the J segment 3 bases; nucleotides outside the gene matches: 2. CDR3 size: 16 residues. The CDR3 region is CASSPGTGGLGNTIYF. CDR3 coding DNA: TGTGCCAGCTCACCAGGGACAGGGGGCCTTGGAAACACCATATATTTT.

The V call is TRBV29-1, the J call TRBJ2-5, with D perhaps matching TRBD2 (6 bases). This CDR3 region has 12 residues. The V end was cut by 8 bases, the J end by 4 bases, with 14 bases between. CDR1 is SQVTM and CDR2 is ANQGSEA in the germline V gene. The CDR3 region has the DNA TGCAGCCTGGCGGGGTTCGGAGAGACCCAGTACTTC. This codes for CSLAGFGETQYF.

This clone has only a few counts. The chain joins TRBV4-3 to TRBJ1-1, with D maybe TRBD1 (6 bases). V shed 5 bases and J shed 4 bases, with 14 bases lying between them. CDR3 length: 14 amino acids. Germline lookup yields CDR1 LGHNA and CDR2 YSLEER. This CDR3 is CASSWSRGGTEAFF. DNA of the CDR3: TGCGCCAGCAGCTGGAGCAGGGGCGGCACTGAAGCTTTCTTT.

This sequence joins TRBV19 and TRBJ2-1, with TRBD2 matching over 8 bases. Germline loops: CDR1 LNHDA, CDR2 SQIVND (reference sequence). This CDR3 comprises 15 residues. CDR3 DNA sequence: TGTGCTACTTCTCTGAGCGGGAGCTCCTACAATGAGCAGTTCTTC. Translation: CATSLSGSSYNEQFF.

The rearrangement links TRBV11-3 to TRBJ1-2, with 8 bases that match TRBD1. This CDR3 region has 14 residues. Germline V gives CDR1 SGHNT, CDR2 YENEEA. With V trimmed by 0 bases and J by 8 bases, 5 bases remained unmatched. CDR3 loop: CASSLDSRGLGYTF. DNA for the CDR3: TGTGCCAGCAGCTTAGATAGCAGGGGGCTAGGCTACACCTTC.

This clone was seen a few times. This chain connects TRBV30 to TRBJ2-7; the D is unclear. This CDR3 contains 11 residues. The germline gives CDR1 GTSNPN, CDR2 SVGIG (reference sequence). V lost 0 bases, J lost 4 bases, and 4 bases lay in between. The DNA of the CDR3 is TGTGCCTGGAGTGTACAATACGAGCAGTACTTC. Translated: CAWSVQYEQYF.

The chain recombines TRBV29-1 with TRBJ2-3, with 7 bases lining up with TRBD1. V was clipped by 8 bases and J by 0 bases; unmatched bases: 11. CDR3 length: 15 residues. The V gene's germline CDR1 is SQVTM and CDR2 ANQGSEA. CDR3 DNA sequence: TGCAGCCTACAGGACAGGAAAGATAGCACAGATACGCAGTATTTT. Protein sequence: CSLQDRKDSTDTQYF.

This clone was seen just once. The gene calls are TRBV24-1 and TRBJ2-1, with 12 bases identical to TRBD2. V lost 2 bases to trimming and J lost 9 bases; unmatched junction nucleotides: 7. In germline, CDR1 is KGHDR, CDR2 SFDVKD. The CDR3 covers 16 residues. The CDR3 region has the DNA TGTGCCACCAGTGATTCTAGCGGGAGGGCCGTAGGTGAGCAGTTCTTC. Translating gives CATSDSSGRAVGEQFF.

CDR3 nucleotide sequence: TGTGCCACCAGCAGAGATAGGCGGGAGACCCAGTACTTC. This gives the protein CATSRDRRETQYF. The chain employs TRBV15 and TRBJ2-5, with D unclear. This CDR3 region has 13 residues. V was trimmed by 0 bases and J by 5 bases, leaving 7 bases between them. Germline CDR1 is LNHNV and CDR2 is YYDKDF (reference sequence).

J is TRBJ2-7 and V is TRBV6-6; TRBD2 matches at 11 bases. The CDR3 contains 14 residues. J was trimmed by 4 bases and V by 7 bases; bases with no gene match: 6. Germline CDR1 and CDR2: MNHNY and SVGAGI (reference sequence). The CDR3 region is CASNLAGGPYEQYF. The CDR3 nucleotides read TGTGCCAGCAATTTAGCGGGAGGGCCGTACGAGCAGTACTTC.

V and J are TRBV28 and TRBJ1-2; possible D gene TRBD1, 6 bases. Germline CDR1 is MDHEN and CDR2 is SYDVKM. This CDR3 region has 12 residues. Trimming pared 5 bases from V and 5 bases from J, leaving 9 bases between. This chain's CDR3 is CASSPGVYGYTF. CDR3 DNA sequence: TGTGCCAGCAGTCCAGGGGTGTATGGCTACACCTTC.